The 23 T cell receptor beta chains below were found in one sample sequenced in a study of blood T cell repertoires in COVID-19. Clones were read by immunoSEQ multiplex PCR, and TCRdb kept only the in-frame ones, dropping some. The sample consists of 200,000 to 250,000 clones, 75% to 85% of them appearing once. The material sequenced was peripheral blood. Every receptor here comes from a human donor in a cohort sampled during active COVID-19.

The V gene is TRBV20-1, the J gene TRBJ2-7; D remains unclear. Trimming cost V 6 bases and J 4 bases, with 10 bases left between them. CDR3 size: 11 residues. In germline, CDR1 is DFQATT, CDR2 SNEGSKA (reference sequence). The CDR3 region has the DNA TGCAGTGCGCAACAGAGTTACGAGCAGTACTTC. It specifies CSAQQSYEQYF.

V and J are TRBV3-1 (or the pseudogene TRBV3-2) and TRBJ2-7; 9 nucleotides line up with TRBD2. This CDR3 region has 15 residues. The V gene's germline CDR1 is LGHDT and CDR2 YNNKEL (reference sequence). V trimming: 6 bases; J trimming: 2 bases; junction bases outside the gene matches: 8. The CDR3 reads CASSQSGRKTYEQYF. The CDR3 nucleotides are TGTGCCAGCAGTCAAAGCGGGAGGAAAACCTACGAGCAGTACTTC.

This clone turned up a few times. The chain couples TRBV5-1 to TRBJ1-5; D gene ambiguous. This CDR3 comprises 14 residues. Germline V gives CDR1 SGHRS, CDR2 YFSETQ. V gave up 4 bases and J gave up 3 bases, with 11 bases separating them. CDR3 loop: CASSQNGVNQPQHF. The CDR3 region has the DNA TGCGCCAGCAGCCAGAACGGGGTCAATCAGCCCCAGCATTTT.

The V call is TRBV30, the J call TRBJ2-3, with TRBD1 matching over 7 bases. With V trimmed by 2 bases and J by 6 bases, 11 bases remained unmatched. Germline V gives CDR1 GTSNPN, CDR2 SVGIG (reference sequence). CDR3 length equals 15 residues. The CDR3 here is CAWSTGQGVSDTQYF. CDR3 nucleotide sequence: TGTGCCTGGAGTACGGGGCAGGGGGTATCGGATACGCAGTATTTT.

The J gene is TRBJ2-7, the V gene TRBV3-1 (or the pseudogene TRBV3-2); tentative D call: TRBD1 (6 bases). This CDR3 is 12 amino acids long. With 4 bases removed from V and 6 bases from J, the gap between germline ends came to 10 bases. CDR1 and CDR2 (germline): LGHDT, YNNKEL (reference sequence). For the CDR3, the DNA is TGTGCCAGCAGCCTTGGGGGCGGCGAGCAGTACTTC. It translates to CASSLGGGEQYF.

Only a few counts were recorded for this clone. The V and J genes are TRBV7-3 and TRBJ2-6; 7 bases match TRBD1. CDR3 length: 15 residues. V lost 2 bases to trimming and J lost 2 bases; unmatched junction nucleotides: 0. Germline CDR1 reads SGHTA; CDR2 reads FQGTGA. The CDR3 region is CASSLQGAGANVLTF. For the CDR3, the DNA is TGTGCCAGCAGCTTACAGGGGGCTGGGGCCAACGTCCTGACTTTC.

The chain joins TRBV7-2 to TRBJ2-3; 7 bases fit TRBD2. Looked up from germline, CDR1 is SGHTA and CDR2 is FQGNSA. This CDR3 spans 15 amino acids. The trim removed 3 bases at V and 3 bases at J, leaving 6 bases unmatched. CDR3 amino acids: CASSFSGTLTDTQYF. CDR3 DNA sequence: TGTGCCAGCAGCTTCAGCGGGACGCTTACAGATACGCAGTATTTT.

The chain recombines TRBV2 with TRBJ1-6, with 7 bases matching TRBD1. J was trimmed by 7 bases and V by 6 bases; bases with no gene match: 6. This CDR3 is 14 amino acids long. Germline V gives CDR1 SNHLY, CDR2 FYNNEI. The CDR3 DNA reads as TGTGCCAGCAGACAGGGGACGTGGAATTCACCCCTCCACTTT. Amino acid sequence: CASRQGTWNSPLHF.

The CDR3 DNA follows: TGTGCCACCGGGGGGAGCACAGATACGCAGTATTTT. This sequence encodes CATGGSTDTQYF. The chain recombines TRBV24-1 with TRBJ2-3, with TRBD2 as a possible D gene (6 bases). The CDR3 sequence is 12 residues long. Germline CDR1 KGHDR, CDR2 SFDVKD. Trimming removed 9 bases from V and 0 bases from J, with 6 bases in between.

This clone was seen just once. The CDR3 DNA is TGTGCCAGTAGTATTGGGGGGGAATACCAGCAGTACTTC. Translating gives CASSIGGEYQQYF. This sequence joins TRBV19 and TRBJ2-7; 7 bases line up with TRBD2. The V gene's germline CDR1 is LNHDA and CDR2 SQIVND (reference sequence). V was clipped by 3 bases and J by 8 bases; unmatched bases: 7. There are 13 residues in the CDR3.

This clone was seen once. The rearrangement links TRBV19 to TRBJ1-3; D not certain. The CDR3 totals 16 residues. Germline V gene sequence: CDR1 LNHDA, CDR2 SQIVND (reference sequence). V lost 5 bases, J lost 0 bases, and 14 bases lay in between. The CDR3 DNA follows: TGTGCCAGTAGTCTCGACTTCGCGAGCTCTGGAAACACCATATATTTT. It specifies CASSLDFASSGNTIYF. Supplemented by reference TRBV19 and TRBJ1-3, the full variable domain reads DGGITQSPKYLFRKEGQNVTLSCEQNLNHDAMYWYRQDPGQGLRLIYYSQIVNDFQKGDIAEGYSVSREKKESFPLTVTSAQKNPTAFYLCASSLDFASSGNTIYFGEGSWLTVV.

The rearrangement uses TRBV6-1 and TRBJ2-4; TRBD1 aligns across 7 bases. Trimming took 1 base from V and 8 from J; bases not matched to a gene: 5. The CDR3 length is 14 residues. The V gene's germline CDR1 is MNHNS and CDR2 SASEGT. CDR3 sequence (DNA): TGTGCCAGCAGTGAAGAACAGGGGAAGGACATTCAGTACTTC. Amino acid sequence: CASSEEQGKDIQYF.

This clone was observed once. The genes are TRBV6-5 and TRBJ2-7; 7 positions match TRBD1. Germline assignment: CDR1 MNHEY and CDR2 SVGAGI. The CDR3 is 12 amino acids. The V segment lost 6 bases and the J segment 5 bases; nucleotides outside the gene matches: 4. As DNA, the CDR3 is TGTGCCAGCAGCAACAGGGGAGACGAGCAGTACTTC. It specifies CASSNRGDEQYF.

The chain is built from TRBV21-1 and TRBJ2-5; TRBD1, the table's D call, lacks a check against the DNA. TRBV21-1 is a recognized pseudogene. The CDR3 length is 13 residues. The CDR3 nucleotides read TGTGCCATCAACAGGGATTTTCGAGAGACCCAGTACTTC. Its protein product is CAINRDFRETQYF.

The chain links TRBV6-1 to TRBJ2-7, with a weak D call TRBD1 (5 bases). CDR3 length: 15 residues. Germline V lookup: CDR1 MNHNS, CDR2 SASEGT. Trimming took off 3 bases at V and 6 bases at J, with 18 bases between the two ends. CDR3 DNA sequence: TGTGCCAGCAGTGAGTCTAGGGGCAGGGTCGGCGAGCAGTACTTC. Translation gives CASSESRGRVGEQYF.

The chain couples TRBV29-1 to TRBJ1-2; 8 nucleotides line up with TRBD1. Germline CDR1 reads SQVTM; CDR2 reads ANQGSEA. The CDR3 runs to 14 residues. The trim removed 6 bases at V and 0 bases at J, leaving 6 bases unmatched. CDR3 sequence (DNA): TGCAGCGTGGACAAGACAGGGGCTAACTATGGCTACACCTTC. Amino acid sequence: CSVDKTGANYGYTF.

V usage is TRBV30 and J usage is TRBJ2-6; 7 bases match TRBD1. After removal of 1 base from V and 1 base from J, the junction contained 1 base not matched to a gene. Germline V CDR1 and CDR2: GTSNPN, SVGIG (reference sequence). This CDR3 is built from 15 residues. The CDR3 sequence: CAWSETGSGANVLTF. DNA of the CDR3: TGTGCCTGGAGTGAGACAGGGTCTGGGGCCAACGTCCTGACTTTC.

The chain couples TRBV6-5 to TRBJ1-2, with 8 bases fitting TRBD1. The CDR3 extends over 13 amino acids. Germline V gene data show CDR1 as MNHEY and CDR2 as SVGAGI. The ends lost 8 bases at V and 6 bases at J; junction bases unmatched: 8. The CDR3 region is CASQDGQGDGYTF. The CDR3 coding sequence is TGTGCCAGCCAGGATGGACAGGGAGATGGCTACACCTTC.

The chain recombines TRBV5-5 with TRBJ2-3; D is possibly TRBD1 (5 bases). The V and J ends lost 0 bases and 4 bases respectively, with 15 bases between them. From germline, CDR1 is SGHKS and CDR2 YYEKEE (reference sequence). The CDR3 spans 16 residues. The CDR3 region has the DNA TGTGCCAGCAGCTTGGTATCCCGGACACCATCAGATACGCAGTATTTT. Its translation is CASSLVSRTPSDTQYF.

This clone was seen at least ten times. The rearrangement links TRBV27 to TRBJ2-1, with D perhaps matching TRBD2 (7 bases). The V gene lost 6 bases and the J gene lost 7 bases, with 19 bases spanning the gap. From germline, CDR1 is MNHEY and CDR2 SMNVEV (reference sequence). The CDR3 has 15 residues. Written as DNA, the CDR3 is TGTGCCAGCAGAGACTTGCGGGGGCTGGGGAATGAGCAGTTCTTC. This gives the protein CASRDLRGLGNEQFF.

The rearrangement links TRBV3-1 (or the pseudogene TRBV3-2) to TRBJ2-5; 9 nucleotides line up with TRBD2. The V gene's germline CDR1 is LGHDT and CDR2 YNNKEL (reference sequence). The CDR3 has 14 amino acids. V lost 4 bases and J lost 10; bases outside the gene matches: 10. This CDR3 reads CASSPVRGGSDQYF. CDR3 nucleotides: TGTGCCAGCAGCCCAGTGCGGGGGGGATCAGACCAGTACTTC.

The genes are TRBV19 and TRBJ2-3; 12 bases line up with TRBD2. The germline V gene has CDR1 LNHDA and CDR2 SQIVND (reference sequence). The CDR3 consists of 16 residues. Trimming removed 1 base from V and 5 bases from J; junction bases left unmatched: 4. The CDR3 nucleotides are TGTGCCAGTAGTATAGCCCTAGCGGGGGGGCTAGATACGCAGTATTTT. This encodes CASSIALAGGLDTQYF.

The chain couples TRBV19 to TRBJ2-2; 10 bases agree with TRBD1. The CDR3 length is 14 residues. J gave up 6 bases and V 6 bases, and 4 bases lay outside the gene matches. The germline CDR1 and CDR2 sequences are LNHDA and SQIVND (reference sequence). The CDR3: CASSRTGGAGELFF. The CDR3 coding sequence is TGTGCCAGTAGCCGGACAGGGGGGGCCGGGGAGCTGTTTTTT. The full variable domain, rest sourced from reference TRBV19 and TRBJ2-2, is DGGITQSPKYLFRKEGQNVTLSCEQNLNHDAMYWYRQDPGQGLRLIYYSQIVNDFQKGDIAEGYSVSREKKESFPLTVTSAQKNPTAFYLCASSRTGGAGELFFGEGSRLTVL.